These T cell receptor beta chains were read from a single sample in a study of CD8+ T cells in alopecia areata. The method was immunoSEQ multiplex PCR; TCRdb's version includes in-frame clones alone and lacks a portion of them. The data show under 200,000 clones, less than 80% seen once. The specimen comprised CD4+ T cells sorted from blood, sampled at week 24, from a patient treated with tofacitinib. These receptors were collected from a human donor with alopecia areata. The conserved cysteine and the conserved F or W are not part of the CDR3 here.

V | CDR3
TRBV11-1 | ASSPPGTSGFGRETQY
TRBV5-5 | ASSPLTGNGYT
TRBV27 | ASRQEVSTEAF
TRBV5-1 | ASSLGQGGETQY
TRBV18 | ASSPGGYYGYT
TRBV7-9 | ASSWQGAGEAF
TRBV29-1 | SVGGGSSYEQY
TRBV19 | ASRDRGRDSNQPQH
TRBV14 | ASNQDLTATYEQY
TRBV27 | ASSALFLGEQF
TRBV30 | AWRTGRSWDTEAF
TRBV27 | ASSTPGTGIVEQY
TRBV19 | ASSPTGLNEKLF
TRBV6-5 | ASRDRGDQPQH
TRBV4-1 | ASSQGPGANYEQY
TRBV19 | ASSPNRAYEQY
TRBV29-1 | SVEGLALGEQY
TRBV5-1 | ASQTGGGETQY
TRBV23-1 | ASSHLVGDFTDTQY
TRBV19 | ASSLIYGYT
TRBV30 | AKQDRNTEAF
TRBV30 | AWSTGRAGYT
TRBV6-1 | ASSAGTAYEQY
TRBV19 | ATKRDGLNEKLF
TRBV30 | AWSWQGGGYT
TRBV11-2 | ASSRDRARNEKLF
TRBV29-1 | SVAGANYGYT
TRBV7-3 | ASSLIGGGELF
TRBV30 | AWRWGQGLGANVLT
TRBV10-3 | AIKTSGVYEQY
TRBV4-1 | ASSQGVLASGDTQY
TRBV30 | AWSRGQHHRALH
TRBV5-6 | ASSPGRGGYT
TRBV29-1 | SVEGQHTDTQY
TRBV29-1 | SVGAAGNYGYT
TRBV29-1 | SPPRANVLT
TRBV7-9 | ASSPQGYTEAF
TRBV25-1 | ASSSAPRGQYNEQF
TRBV7-8 | ASSSSQGINEKLF
TRBV9 | ASSPRLATYEQY
TRBV27 | ASRSLFTGINYGYT
TRBV30 | AWSRAMNTEAF